Presented here are 19 T cell receptor beta chains from one specimen sequenced in a study of Ad26.COV2.S vaccination and SARS-CoV-2 variants. Some clones are missing from TCRdb's copy, which holds only in-frame ones; the method was immunoSEQ multiplex PCR. Of about 410,000 clones in the sample, about nine tenths are singletons; the top ten hold more than 3%. As for treatment: roughly 19 received Ad26.COV2.S at low or high dose, single or two shots; about 5 received placebo; per-sample allocation not given. Collection of samples fell on day 63 after the first vaccine or placebo injection. The sequencing used peripheral blood, collected in a trial of Ad26.COV2.S vaccine versus placebo. These receptors came from a person between 18 and 59 years old who received the Ad26.COV2.S COVID-19 vaccine or a placebo.

This clone was detected once. The chain recombines TRBV10-3 with TRBJ2-1, with 7 bases that match TRBD1. The CDR3 sequence is 15 residues long. Unmatched junction bases numbered 9, after V lost 2 bases and J lost 8 bases. Germline V gene data show CDR1 as ENHRY and CDR2 as SYGVKD. The CDR3 here is CAISEANRGIDEQFF. CDR3 sequence (DNA): TGTGCCATCAGTGAGGCGAACAGGGGTATCGATGAGCAGTTCTTC.

This clone has a handful of counts. The rearrangement joins TRBV7-9 to TRBJ1-2; no clear D gene. CDR1 and CDR2 from the germline V gene are SEHNR and FQNEAQ (reference sequence). Trimming stripped 5 bases from V and 3 bases from J, with 13 bases between. This CDR3 region has 14 residues. The CDR3 loop is CASSNLNPDYGYTF. CDR3 DNA sequence: TGTGCCAGCAGCAACCTAAACCCTGACTATGGCTACACCTTC.

The chain is built from TRBV5-1 and TRBJ2-3; D may be TRBD1 (6 bases). This CDR3 is 14 amino acids long. Germline assignment: CDR1 SGHRS and CDR2 YFSETQ. Trimming left V 6 bases short and J 2 bases short, with 13 bases between. CDR3 bases: TGCGCCAGCAAACCGGACAGCTACACAGATACGCAGTATTTT. It yields the protein CASKPDSYTDTQYF. Full variable domain (outside the CDR3, taken from reference TRBV5-1 and TRBJ2-3): KAGVTQTPRYLIKTRGQQVTLSCSPISGHRSVSWYQQTPGQGLQFLFEYFSETQRNKGNFPGRFSGRQFSNSRSEMNVSTLELGDSALYLCASKPDSYTDTQYFGPGTRLTVL.

The chain employs TRBV10-2 and TRBJ2-3; TRBD1 matches at 7 bases. V was pared by 7 bases and J by 2 bases, with 6 bases of the junction left unmatched. Germline V gene data show CDR1 as WSHSY and CDR2 as SAAADI. There are 14 residues in the CDR3. The CDR3 here is CASKSQGTTDTQYF. The CDR3, as DNA: TGCGCCAGCAAGTCACAGGGGACCACAGATACGCAGTATTTT.

The rearrangement uses TRBV6-6 and TRBJ2-1; a possible D gene is TRBD1 (6 bases). The CDR3 loop spans 13 amino acids. V was cut by 2 bases and J by 10 bases, with 12 bases left in between. The germline V gene encodes CDR1 MNHNY and CDR2 SVGAGI (reference sequence). As DNA, the CDR3 is TGTGCCAGCAGTTACCAGGACAGTCCCGAGCAGTTCTTC. This codes for CASSYQDSPEQFF.

This sequence joins TRBV6-5 and TRBJ1-5; 9 nucleotides match TRBD1. Germline values: CDR1 MNHEY, CDR2 SVGAGI. The CDR3 runs to 14 residues. V shed 6 bases, J shed 4 bases, and the junction held 4 bases outside the gene matches. The CDR3 is CASRGDRENQPQHF. Here the CDR3 DNA reads TGTGCCAGCAGGGGGGACAGGGAAAATCAGCCCCAGCATTTT.

This chain connects TRBV7-9 to TRBJ2-3; 8 bases fit TRBD1. The length of the CDR3 is 16 residues. V was pared by 2 bases and J by 2 bases, with 6 bases of the junction left unmatched. CDR1 is SEHNR, CDR2 FQNEAQ, per germline (reference sequence). The CDR3 region has the DNA TGTGCCAGCAGCTTAAACTCAGGGGGCACCACAGATACGCAGTATTTT. It specifies CASSLNSGGTTDTQYF.

The rearrangement joins TRBV6-5 to TRBJ1-2; TRBD1 agrees at 7 bases. V was pared by 6 bases and J by 0 bases, with 7 bases of the junction left unmatched. CDR1 MNHEY and CDR2 SVGAGI come from the germline V gene. The CDR3 is made up of 15 amino acids. The DNA for the CDR3 is TGTGCCAGCAGCACAGGACAGGTAGCTAACTATGGCTACACCTTC. Its protein product is CASSTGQVANYGYTF.

The rearrangement uses TRBV10-3 and TRBJ1-1; TRBD1 might be the D (5 bases). CDR1 and CDR2 from the germline V gene are ENHRY and SYGVKD. Trimming left V 10 bases short and J 5 bases short, with 11 bases between. The CDR3 sequence is 11 residues long. The CDR3 DNA follows: TGTGCCACTCAGGGAGGAACTGAAGCTTTCTTT. Its translation: CATQGGTEAFF.

CDR3 in amino acids: CASSLSPSIYGYTF. CDR3 DNA: TGTGCCAGCAGTTTATCACCCAGCATCTATGGCTACACCTTC. The chain is built from TRBV27 and TRBJ1-2, with no clear D. V was clipped by 0 bases and J by 4 bases, with 9 bases between them. Germline CDR1 reads MNHEY; CDR2 reads SMNVEV (reference sequence). The CDR3 consists of 14 residues.

V is TRBV10-3 and J is TRBJ1-5; D is undetermined. This CDR3 region has 13 residues. V lost 5 bases to trimming and J lost 1 base, with 6 bases between them. Per the germline V gene, CDR1 is ENHRY and CDR2 is SYGVKD. The CDR3 coding sequence is TGTGCCATCAGTTCCGACAGCAATCAGCCCCAGCATTTT. Its translation is CAISSDSNQPQHF.

The chain links TRBV10-2 to TRBJ2-1, with 9 positions matching TRBD2. Unmatched junction bases numbered 6, after V lost 9 bases and J lost 3 bases. In germline, CDR1 is WSHSY, CDR2 SAAADI. This CDR3 is 14 amino acids long. This CDR3 is CASEKTSGYNEQFF. Written as DNA, the CDR3 is TGCGCCAGTGAAAAGACTAGCGGCTACAATGAGCAGTTCTTC.

The chain combines TRBV6-2 or TRBV6-3 with TRBJ1-2; 8 bases align to TRBD1. Germline V lookup: CDR1 MNHEY, CDR2 SVGEGT. This CDR3 comprises 16 residues. V lost 2 bases, J lost 5 bases, and 10 bases stayed unmatched. CDR3 sequence: CASSYRGTGGGYGYTF. CDR3 nucleotide sequence: TGTGCCAGCAGTTACCGGGGGACAGGAGGAGGGTATGGCTACACCTTC.

The rearrangement joins TRBV7-6 to TRBJ1-1, with D possibly TRBD1 on 6 matching bases. This CDR3 has 13 amino acids. V gave up 5 bases and J gave up 8 bases, with 15 bases separating them. CDR1 is SGHVS and CDR2 is FNYEAQ in the germline V gene. In DNA, the CDR3 is TGTGCCAGCAGCCGACGACAGGTTGGGGAAGCTTTCTTT. Protein: CASSRRQVGEAFF.

To note about this clone: This same CDR3 is encoded by further DNA sequences in the sample. The rearrangement uses TRBV4-1 and TRBJ2-1; D is ambiguous. This CDR3 has 11 amino acids. From germline, CDR1 is MGHRA and CDR2 YSYEKL. The V end lost 4 bases, the J end lost 5 bases, and 3 bases lay between the germline ends. The CDR3 DNA reads TGCGCCAGCAGCCGGAACAATGAGCAGTTCTTC. Its translation: CASSRNNEQFF.

CDR3 residues: CASGLVSGVHSPLHF. CDR3 DNA sequence: TGTGCTAGTGGTTTGGTATCGGGGGTTCATTCACCCCTCCACTTT. This chain connects TRBV12-5 to TRBJ1-6, with TRBD1 as a possible D gene (5 bases). Looked up from germline, CDR1 is LGHNT and CDR2 is FRNRAP. This CDR3 is 15 amino acids long. V was trimmed by 0 bases and J by 8 bases, leaving 11 bases between them.

The chain links TRBV19 to TRBJ1-1; 7 nucleotides agree with TRBD1. This CDR3 region has 16 residues. Germline V gives CDR1 LNHDA, CDR2 SQIVND (reference sequence). J gave up 4 bases and V 1 base, and 9 bases lay outside the gene matches. CDR3 region: CASSIADPSGGTEAFF. In nucleotides, the CDR3 is TGTGCCAGTAGTATAGCGGACCCTTCAGGGGGCACTGAAGCTTTCTTT.

This chain links TRBV2 with TRBJ2-7; D uncertain. CDR3 length: 12 residues. Germline V gene sequence: CDR1 SNHLY, CDR2 FYNNEI. Trimming left V 7 bases short and J 2 bases short, with 9 bases between. The CDR3, as DNA: TGTGCCAGCAAAGACCACACCTACGAGCAGTACTTC. Amino acid sequence: CASKDHTYEQYF.

This chain connects TRBV3-1 (or the pseudogene TRBV3-2) to TRBJ2-5; TRBD1 or TRBD2 may be the D gene (5 bases each). V dropped 0 bases and J dropped 3 bases, with 14 bases sitting between them. The CDR3 runs to 16 residues. The germline CDR1 and CDR2 sequences are LGHDT and YNNKEL (reference sequence). The CDR3 nucleotides are TGTGCCAGCAGCCAAGATGTTGACAGCGGAAAAGAGACCCAGTACTTC. Translated: CASSQDVDSGKETQYF.